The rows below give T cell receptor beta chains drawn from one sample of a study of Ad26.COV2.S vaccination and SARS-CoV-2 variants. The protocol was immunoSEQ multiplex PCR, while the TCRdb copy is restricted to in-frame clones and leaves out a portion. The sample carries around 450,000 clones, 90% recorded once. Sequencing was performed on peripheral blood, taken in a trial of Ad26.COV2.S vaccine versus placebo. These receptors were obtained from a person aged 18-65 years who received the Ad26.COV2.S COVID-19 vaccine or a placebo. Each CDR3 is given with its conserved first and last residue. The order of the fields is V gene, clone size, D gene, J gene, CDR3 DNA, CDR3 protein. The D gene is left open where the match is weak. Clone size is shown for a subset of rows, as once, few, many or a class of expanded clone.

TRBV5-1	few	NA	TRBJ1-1	TGCGCCAGCAGCCGTGACACAATGAACACTGAAGCTTTCTTT	CASSRDTMNTEAFF
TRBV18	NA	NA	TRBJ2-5	TGTGCCAGCTCACGGACGCCCGGGGGCGTCTTTCAAGAGACCCAGTACTTC	CASSRTPGGVFQETQYF
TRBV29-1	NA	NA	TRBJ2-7	TGCAGCGTTGTTACAGGGATTTACGAGCAGTACTTC	CSVVTGIYEQYF
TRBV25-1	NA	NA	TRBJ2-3	TGTGCCAGCAGTGGAATGGGGATAGATACGCAGTATTTT	CASSGMGIDTQYF
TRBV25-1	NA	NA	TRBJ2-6	TGTGCCAGCAGTGAATGGGGGACTGGGGCCAACGTCCTGACTTTC	CASSEWGTGANVLTF
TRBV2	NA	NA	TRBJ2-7	TGTGCCAGCACCCCCGGCGCGGGAACCTACGAGCAGTACTTC	CASTPGAGTYEQYF
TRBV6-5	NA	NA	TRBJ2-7	TGTGCCAGCAGTCTACGGTGGGACACCTCCTACGAGCAGTACTTC	CASSLRWDTSYEQYF
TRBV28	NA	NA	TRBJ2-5	TGTGCCAGCATCGACCGCGCGACTTTCAATAGTGAGACCCAGTACTTC	CASIDRATFNSETQYF
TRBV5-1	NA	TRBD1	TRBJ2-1	TGCGCCAGCAGCTTGGCAGGTGGGACAGGGTTCGATGAGCAGTTCTTC	CASSLAGGTGFDEQFF
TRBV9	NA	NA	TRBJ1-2	TGTGCCAGCAGCGTAGGTTGGACGGCTAACTATGGCTACACCTTC	CASSVGWTANYGYTF
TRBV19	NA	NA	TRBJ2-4	TGTGCCAGTAACAATAGGGGCGGCCTAGCCAAAAACATTCAGTACTTC	CASNNRGGLAKNIQYF
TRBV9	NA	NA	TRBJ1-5	TGTGCCAGCAGCGTAGAGGGGGGGAGCGGTCAGCCCCAGCATTTT	CASSVEGGSGQPQHF
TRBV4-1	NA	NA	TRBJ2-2	TGCGCCAGCAGCGCAGTGGGCGGGGAGCTGTTTTTT	CASSAVGGELFF
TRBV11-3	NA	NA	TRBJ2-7	TGTGCCAGCAGCTTAGGGGACTTGGAGCAGTACTTC	CASSLGDLEQYF